This TCR beta chain was recovered during a study of early T cells in non-severe SARS-CoV-2 infection. Study overall: Bulk RNA taken from unsorted whole blood was sequenced, leaving chains unpaired. Study-wide points: Missing private and CD4 specificities, VDJdb matching favored anti-spike CD8 responses.

Individual cDNA molecules were tagged with unique molecular identifiers, the study reported. TCRdb used MiXCR to reprocess the 5' RACE reads, holding one entry per CDR3 protein. The sample lists approximately 66,000 distinct CDR3 sequences, around 12% seen once, with over 1% in the top ten. V was shortened by 7 bases and J by 2 bases, with 16 bases between the two germline ends. The V gene's germline CDR1 is SNHLY and CDR2 FYNNEI. The CDR3 is made up of 15 amino acids. As regards this clonotype: The target antigen is unknown.

The sequencing used whole blood, collected at baseline. The origin of this receptor is an adult who was a healthcare worker with PCR-confirmed SARS-CoV-2 infection or an uninfected control (not recorded which). The donor label of this sample is uncertain. The genes are TRBV2 and TRBJ2-3, with a tentative D call TRBD2 (6 bases). CDR3 bases: TGTGCCAGCATATCCGGGACTTACTACACAGATACGCAGTATTTT. This codes for CASISGTYYTDTQYF. Looking up the rest from reference TRBV2 and TRBJ2-3 gives the full variable domain: EPEVTQTPSHQVTQMGQEVILRCVPISNHLYFYWYRQILGQKVEFLVSFYNNEISEKSEIFDDQFSVERPDGSNFTLKIRSTKLEDSAMYFCASISGTYYTDTQYFGPGTRLTVL.